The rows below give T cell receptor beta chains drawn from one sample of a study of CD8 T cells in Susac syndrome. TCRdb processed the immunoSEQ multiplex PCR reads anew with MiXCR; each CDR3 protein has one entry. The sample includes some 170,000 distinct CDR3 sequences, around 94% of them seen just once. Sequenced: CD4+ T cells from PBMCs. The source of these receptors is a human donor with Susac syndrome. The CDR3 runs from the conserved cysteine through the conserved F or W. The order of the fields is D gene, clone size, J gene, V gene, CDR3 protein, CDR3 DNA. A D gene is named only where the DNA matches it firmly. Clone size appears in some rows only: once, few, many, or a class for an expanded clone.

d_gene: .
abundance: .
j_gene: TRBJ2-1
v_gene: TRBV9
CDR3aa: CASSVDGVLRNEQFF
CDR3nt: TGTGCCAGCAGCGTAGATGGGGTTCTCCGTAATGAGCAGTTCTTC

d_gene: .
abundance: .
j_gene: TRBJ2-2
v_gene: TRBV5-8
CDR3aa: CASSEGPRVTGELFF
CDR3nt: TGTGCCAGCAGCGAAGGCCCCCGGGTTACCGGGGAGCTGTTTTTT

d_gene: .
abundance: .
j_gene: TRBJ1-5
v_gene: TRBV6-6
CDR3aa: CASSYYSGGGQPQHF
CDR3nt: TGTGCCAGCAGTTACTATTCGGGGGGAGGACAGCCCCAGCATTTT

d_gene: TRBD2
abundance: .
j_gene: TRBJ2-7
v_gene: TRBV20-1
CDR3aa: CSATGLAESSYEQYF
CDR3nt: TGCAGTGCCACGGGACTAGCGGAGAGCTCCTACGAGCAGTACTTC

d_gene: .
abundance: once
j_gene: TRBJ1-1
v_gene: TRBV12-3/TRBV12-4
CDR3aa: CASTPRKNTEAFF
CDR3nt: TGTGCCAGCACCCCAAGGAAGAACACTGAAGCTTTCTTT

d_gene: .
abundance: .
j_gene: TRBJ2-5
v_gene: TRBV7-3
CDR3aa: CASSPLFRETQYF
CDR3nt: TGTGCCAGCTCCCCCTTATTCCGGGAGACCCAGTACTTC

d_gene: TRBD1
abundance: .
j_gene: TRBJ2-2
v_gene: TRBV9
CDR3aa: CASRDRGETGELFF
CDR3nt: TGTGCCAGCCGTGACAGGGGGGAAACCGGGGAGCTGTTTTTT

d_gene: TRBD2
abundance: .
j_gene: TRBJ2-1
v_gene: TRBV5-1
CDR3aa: CASSLALAGMNEQFF
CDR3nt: TGCGCCAGCAGCTTGGCCCTAGCGGGGATGAATGAGCAGTTCTTC

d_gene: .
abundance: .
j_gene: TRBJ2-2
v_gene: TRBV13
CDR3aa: CASSFSGAVLSGELFF
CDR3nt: TGTGCCAGCAGCTTCTCAGGGGCCGTTCTATCCGGGGAGCTGTTTTTT

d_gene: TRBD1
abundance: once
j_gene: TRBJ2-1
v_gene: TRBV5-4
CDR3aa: CASSLTQGPQSNEQFF
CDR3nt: TGTGCCAGCAGCCTCACACAGGGGCCCCAGAGTAATGAGCAGTTCTTC

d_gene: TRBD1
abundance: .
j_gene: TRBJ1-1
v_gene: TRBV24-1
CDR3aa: CATREGTERRAFF
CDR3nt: TGTGCCACCAGAGAAGGGACAGAGCGTCGAGCTTTCTTT

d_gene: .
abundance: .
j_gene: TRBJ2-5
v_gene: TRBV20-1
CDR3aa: CSARERSTRGTQYF
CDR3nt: TGCAGTGCTAGAGAGAGATCCACGCGGGGGACCCAGTACTTC

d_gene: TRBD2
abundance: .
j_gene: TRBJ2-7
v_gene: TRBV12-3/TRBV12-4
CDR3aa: CASSPPGLAGYEQYF
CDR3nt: TGTGCCAGCAGCCCCCCGGGACTAGCGGGTTACGAGCAGTACTTC

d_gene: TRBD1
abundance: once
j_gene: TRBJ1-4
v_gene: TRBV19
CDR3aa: CASRDGQGLNEKLFF
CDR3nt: TGTGCCAGTAGGGACGGACAGGGGCTCAATGAAAAACTGTTTTTT

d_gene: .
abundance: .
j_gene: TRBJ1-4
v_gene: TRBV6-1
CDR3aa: CASRAGTPNEKLFF
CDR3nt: TGTGCCAGTCGGGCGGGGACACCTAATGAAAAACTGTTTTTT

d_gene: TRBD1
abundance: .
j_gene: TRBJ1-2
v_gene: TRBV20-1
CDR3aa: CSVLRGRGYGYTF
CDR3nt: TGCAGTGTTCTCAGGGGGCGCGGATATGGCTACACCTTC

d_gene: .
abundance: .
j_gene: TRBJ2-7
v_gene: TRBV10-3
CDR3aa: CAIGEGVYEQYF
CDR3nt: TGTGCCATCGGCGAGGGGGTCTACGAGCAGTACTTC

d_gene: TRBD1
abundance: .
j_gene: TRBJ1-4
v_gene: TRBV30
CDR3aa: CAWSRDSNEKLFF
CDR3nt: TGTGCCTGGAGTCGGGACAGCAATGAAAAACTGTTTTTT

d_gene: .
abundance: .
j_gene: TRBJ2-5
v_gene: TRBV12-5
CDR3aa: CASGFVEETQYF
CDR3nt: TGTGCTAGTGGTTTCGTTGAGGAGACCCAGTACTTC

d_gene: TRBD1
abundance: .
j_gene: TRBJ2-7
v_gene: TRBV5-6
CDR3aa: CASSFRQGKQYF
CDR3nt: TGTGCCAGCAGCTTCCGACAGGGAAAGCAGTACTTC

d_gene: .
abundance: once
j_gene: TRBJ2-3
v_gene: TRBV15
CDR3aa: CATSREISTDTQYF
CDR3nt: TGTGCCACCAGCAGGGAAATCTCGACAGATACGCAGTATTTT

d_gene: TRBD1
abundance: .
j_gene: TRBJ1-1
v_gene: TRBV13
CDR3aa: CASSSEGQVNTEAFF
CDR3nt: TGTGCCAGCAGCTCTGAGGGACAGGTTAACACTGAAGCTTTCTTT

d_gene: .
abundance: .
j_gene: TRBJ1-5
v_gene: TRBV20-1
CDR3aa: CSASWGHSNQPQHF
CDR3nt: TGCAGTGCTAGTTGGGGACATTCAAATCAGCCCCAGCATTTT

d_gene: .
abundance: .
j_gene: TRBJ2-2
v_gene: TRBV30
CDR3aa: CAWNWLTGELFF
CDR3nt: TGTGCCTGGAATTGGCTCACCGGGGAGCTGTTTTTT

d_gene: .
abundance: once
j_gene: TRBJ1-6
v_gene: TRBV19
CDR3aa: CASSRGQDKVTLHF
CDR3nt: TGTGCCAGTAGCCGGGGCCAGGACAAAGTGACCCTCCACTTT

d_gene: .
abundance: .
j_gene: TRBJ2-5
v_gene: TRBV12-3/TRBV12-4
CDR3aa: CASSARFPQETQYF
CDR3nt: TGTGCCAGCAGTGCCAGGTTCCCCCAAGAGACCCAGTACTTC

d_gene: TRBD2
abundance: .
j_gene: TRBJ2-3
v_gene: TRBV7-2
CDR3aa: CASSPPAGGTQYF
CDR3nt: TGTGCCAGCAGCCCGCCTGCGGGGGGAACGCAGTATTTT

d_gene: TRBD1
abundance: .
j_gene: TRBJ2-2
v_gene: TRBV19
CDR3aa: CASTVDRGGSGELFF
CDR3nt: TGTGCCAGTACCGTTGACAGGGGGGGATCCGGGGAGCTGTTTTTT

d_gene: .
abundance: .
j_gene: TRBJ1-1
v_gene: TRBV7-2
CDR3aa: CASSADQGYETEAFF
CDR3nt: TGTGCCAGCAGCGCCGACCAGGGATATGAAACTGAAGCTTTCTTT

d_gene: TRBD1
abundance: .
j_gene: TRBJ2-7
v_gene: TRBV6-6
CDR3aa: CASRQGVRTYEQYF
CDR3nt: TGTGCCAGCAGACAGGGGGTAAGAACCTACGAGCAGTACTTC

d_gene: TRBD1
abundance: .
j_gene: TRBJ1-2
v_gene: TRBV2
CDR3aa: CASSRDSNNYGYTF
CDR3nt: TGTGCCAGCAGTCGGGACAGCAATAACTATGGCTACACCTTC

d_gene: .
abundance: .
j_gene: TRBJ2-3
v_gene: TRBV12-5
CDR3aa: CASGLEGARDTQYF
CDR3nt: TGTGCTAGTGGTTTGGAGGGCGCAAGGGATACGCAGTATTTT

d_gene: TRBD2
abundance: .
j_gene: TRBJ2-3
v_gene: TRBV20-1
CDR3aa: CSAAGGGRAAPYTDTQYF
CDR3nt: TGCAGTGCCGCCGGGGGCGGGAGGGCCGCGCCGTACACAGATACGCAGTATTTT

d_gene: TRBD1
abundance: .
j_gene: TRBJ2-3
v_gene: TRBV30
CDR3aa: CAWRGPDRSQYF
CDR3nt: TGTGCCTGGAGGGGTCCGGACAGGTCGCAGTATTTT

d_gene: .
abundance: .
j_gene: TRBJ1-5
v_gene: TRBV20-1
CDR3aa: CSAPMWGGQPQHF
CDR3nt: TGCAGTGCTCCGATGTGGGGAGGCCAGCCCCAGCATTTT

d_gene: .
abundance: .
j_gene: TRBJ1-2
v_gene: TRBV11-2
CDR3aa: CASSPPARANLYGYTF
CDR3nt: TGTGCCAGCAGCCCGCCGGCCCGGGCCAACTTATATGGCTACACCTTC

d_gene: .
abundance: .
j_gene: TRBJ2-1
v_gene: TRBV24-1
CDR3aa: CATSDPLYSYNEQFF
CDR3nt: TGTGCCACCAGTGACCCCCTGTACTCGTACAATGAGCAGTTCTTC

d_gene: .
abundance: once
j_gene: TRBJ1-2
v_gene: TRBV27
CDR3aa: CASSLSPSTGRYGYTF
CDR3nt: TGTGCCAGCAGTTTATCCCCGTCGACAGGCCGCTATGGCTACACCTTC

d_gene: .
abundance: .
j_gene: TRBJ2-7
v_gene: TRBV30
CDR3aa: CAWRPGSSYEQYF
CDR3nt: TGTGCCTGGAGACCAGGGAGCTCCTACGAGCAGTACTTC

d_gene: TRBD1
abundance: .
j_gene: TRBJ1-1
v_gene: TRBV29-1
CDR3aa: CSVREGANTEAFF
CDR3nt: TGCAGCGTGAGAGAGGGGGCGAACACTGAAGCTTTCTTT

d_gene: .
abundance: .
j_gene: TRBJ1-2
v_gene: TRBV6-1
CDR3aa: CASSETGNYGYTF
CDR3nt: TGTGCCAGCAGTGAAACGGGGAACTATGGCTACACCTTC

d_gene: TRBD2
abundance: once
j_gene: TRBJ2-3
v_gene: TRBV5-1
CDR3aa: CASSLERGHSDTQYF
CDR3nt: TGCGCCAGCAGCTTGGAGCGGGGGCATTCAGATACGCAGTATTTT

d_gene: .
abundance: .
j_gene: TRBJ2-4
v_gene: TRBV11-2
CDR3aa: CASSLGGIWNIQYF
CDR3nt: TGTGCCAGCAGCTTAGGTGGCATTTGGAACATTCAGTACTTC

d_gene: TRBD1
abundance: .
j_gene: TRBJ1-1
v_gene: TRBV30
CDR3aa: CAWGGHRTGDTEAFF
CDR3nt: TGTGCCTGGGGAGGTCACAGGACAGGGGACACTGAAGCTTTCTTT

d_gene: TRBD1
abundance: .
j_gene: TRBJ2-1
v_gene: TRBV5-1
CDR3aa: CASSLGDRAYEQFF
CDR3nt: TGCGCCAGCAGCTTGGGGGACAGGGCGTATGAGCAGTTCTTC

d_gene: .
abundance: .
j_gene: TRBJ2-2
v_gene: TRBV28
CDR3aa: CASSLLSGELFF
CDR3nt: TGTGCCAGCAGTTTATTGAGTGGGGAGCTGTTTTTT

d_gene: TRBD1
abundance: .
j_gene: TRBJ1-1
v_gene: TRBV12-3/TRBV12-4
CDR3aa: CASSLTGGDSEAFF
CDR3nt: TGTGCCAGCAGTTTGACAGGGGGGGACTCTGAAGCTTTCTTT

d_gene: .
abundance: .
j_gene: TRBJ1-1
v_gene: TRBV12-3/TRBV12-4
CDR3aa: CASSSSVGTGTEAFF
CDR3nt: TGTGCCAGCAGCTCCTCTGTGGGGACGGGCACTGAAGCTTTCTTT

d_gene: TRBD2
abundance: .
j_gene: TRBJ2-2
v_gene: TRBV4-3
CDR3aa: CASSQDPLAGGAGTGELFF
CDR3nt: TGCGCCAGCAGCCAAGATCCGCTAGCGGGGGGGGCGGGCACCGGGGAGCTGTTTTTT

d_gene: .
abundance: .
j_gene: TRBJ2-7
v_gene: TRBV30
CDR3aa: CAWGKQAYEQYF
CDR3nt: TGTGCCTGGGGGAAGCAGGCCTACGAGCAGTACTTC

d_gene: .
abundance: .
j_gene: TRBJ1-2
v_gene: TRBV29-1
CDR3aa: CSVEGGYTF
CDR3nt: TGCAGCGTTGAAGGAGGCTACACCTTC

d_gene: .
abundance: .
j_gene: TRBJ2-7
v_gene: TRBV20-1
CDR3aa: CSARGPRVNTYEQYF
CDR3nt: TGCAGTGCTAGAGGTCCGCGAGTTAACACCTACGAGCAGTACTTC

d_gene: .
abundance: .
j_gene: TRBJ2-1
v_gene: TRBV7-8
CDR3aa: CASSLALAGINEQFF
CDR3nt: TGTGCCAGCAGCTTAGCACTAGCAGGGATCAATGAGCAGTTCTTC

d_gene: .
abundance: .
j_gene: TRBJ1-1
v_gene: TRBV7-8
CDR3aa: CASSPPLGNTEAFF
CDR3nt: TGTGCCAGCAGCCCCCCCTTAGGGAACACTGAAGCTTTCTTT

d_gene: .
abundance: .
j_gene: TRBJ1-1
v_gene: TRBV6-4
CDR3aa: CASSETANTEAFF
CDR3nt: TGTGCCAGCAGTGAAACAGCGAACACTGAAGCTTTCTTT

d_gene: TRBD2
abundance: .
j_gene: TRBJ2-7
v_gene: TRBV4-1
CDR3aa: CASSQGLAGRGMQYF
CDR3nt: TGCGCCAGCAGCCAAGGGCTAGCGGGGCGGGGGATGCAGTACTTC

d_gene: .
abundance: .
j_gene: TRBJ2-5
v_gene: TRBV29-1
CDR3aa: CSASSIRQETQYF
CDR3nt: TGCAGCGCTTCATCGATCCGCCAAGAGACCCAGTACTTC

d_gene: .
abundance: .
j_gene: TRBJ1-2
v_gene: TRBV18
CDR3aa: CASSPVAEGGGYTF
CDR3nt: TGTGCCAGCTCACCAGTCGCTGAGGGCGGAGGCTACACCTTC

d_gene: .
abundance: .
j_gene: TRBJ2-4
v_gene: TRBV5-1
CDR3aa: CASSLTARDIQYF
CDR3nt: TGCGCCAGCAGCTTGACTGCCCGGGACATTCAGTACTTC

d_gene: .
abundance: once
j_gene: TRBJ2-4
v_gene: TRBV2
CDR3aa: CASTTGLAKNIQYF
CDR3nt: TGTGCCAGCACTACAGGATTAGCCAAAAACATTCAGTACTTC